This is a list of T cell receptor beta chains from one sample in a study of blood T cell repertoires in COVID-19. Using immunoSEQ multiplex PCR, the repertoire was profiled, and TCRdb retains in-frame clones only, with some absent. The sample consists of around 330,000 clones, 88% of them appearing once. Sequencing input: peripheral blood. These receptors were obtained from a woman aged 30 to 39 with COVID-19, enrolled during active disease. Both conserved end residues are trimmed from each CDR3.

>TRBV24-1|TRBJ2-5
ATSDLRFPQLQY
>TRBV12-5|TRBJ1-2
ASGLPPGVLVYGYT
>TRBV11-2|TRBJ1-6
ASSREGGGFDSPLH
>TRBV29-1|TRBJ1-1
SARDRGGWAF
>TRBV7-6|TRBJ1-3
ASSLGSAGSGNTIY
>TRBV29-1|TRBJ1-2
SVARGSDYGYT
>TRBV29-1|TRBJ1-2
SVELQGAVYGYT
>TRBV11-3|TRBJ1-1
ASRSAGEAF
>TRBV11-3|TRBJ2-3
ASSFLSRDTQY
>TRBV9|TRBJ1-2
ASSPQGVGYGYT
>TRBV19|TRBJ1-1
ASSIYREGTEAF
>TRBV5-6|TRBJ1-1
ASGRRNTEAF
>TRBV6-5|TRBJ2-1
ASSRDRGINEQF
>TRBV18|TRBJ1-1
ASSYNRGEAF